This T cell receptor beta chain stems from a study of shared clonotypes between healthy human individuals. Study-wide results and limits: Naive CD4 clonotype sharing across a few donors was approximately 5%.

The CDR3 has 18 residues. The V end was cut by 6 bases, the J end by 0 bases, with 24 bases between. The germline gives CDR1 SGHRS, CDR2 YFSETQ. TCRdb keeps only in-frame clones here, not all; method: immunoSEQ multiplex PCR. The sample shows roughly 1.4 million clones, around 98.5% of them seen only once. As for this clone: Its antigen is currently unknown.

The sample was naive CD4+ T cells sorted from blood. Subset defined: CD45RA+ positively selected. The sequence derives from a young man in good health. This sequence joins TRBV5-1 and TRBJ1-1; D gene uncertain. DNA of the CDR3: TGCGCCAGCACCTATGAGTGGGTCTTCCACCTCATGAACACTGAAGCTTTCTTT. It codes for CASTYEWVFHLMNTEAFF.